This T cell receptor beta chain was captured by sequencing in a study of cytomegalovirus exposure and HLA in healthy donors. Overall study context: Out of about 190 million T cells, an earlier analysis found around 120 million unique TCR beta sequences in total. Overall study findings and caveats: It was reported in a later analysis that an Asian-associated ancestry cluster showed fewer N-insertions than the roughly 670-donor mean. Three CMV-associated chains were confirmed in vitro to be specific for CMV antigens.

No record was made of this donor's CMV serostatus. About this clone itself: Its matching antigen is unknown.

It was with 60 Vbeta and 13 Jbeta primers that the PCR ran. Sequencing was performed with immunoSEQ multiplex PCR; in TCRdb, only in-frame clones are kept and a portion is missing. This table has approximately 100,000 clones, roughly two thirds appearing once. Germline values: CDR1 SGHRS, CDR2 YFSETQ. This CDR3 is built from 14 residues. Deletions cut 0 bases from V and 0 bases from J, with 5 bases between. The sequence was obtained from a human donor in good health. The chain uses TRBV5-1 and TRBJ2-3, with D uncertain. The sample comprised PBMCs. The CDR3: CASSLVTSTDTQYF. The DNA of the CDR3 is TGCGCCAGCAGCTTGGTCACTAGCACAGATACGCAGTATTTT.